The TCR beta chain under discussion was sequenced for a study of cytomegalovirus exposure and HLA in healthy donors. The wider study: Earlier, about 180 million T cells were analyzed, and around 100 million unique TCR beta sequences were found among them. Study-level results: In vitro confirmation showed a few CMV-associated chains to be CMV antigen specific.

Trimming took 6 bases from V and 2 from J, leaving 14 bases between them. The CDR3 is 14 residues long. CDR1 and CDR2 (germline): SGHAT, FQNNGV. Concerning this clone: No antigen is known for it.

The PCR was carried out with 60 Vbeta primers and 13 Jbeta primers. Authors' data handling: A later analysis counted approximately 80 million unique TCR beta chains, around 10 million shared. Using immunoSEQ multiplex PCR, the repertoire was profiled, and TCRdb retains in-frame clones only, with some absent. The DNA was the basis for D and trimming; V, J and clone size are from that table. This table holds under 80,000 clones, more than 60% found once. This rearrangement joins TRBV11-2 to TRBJ2-7; perhaps TRBD2 as D (6 bases). The sequencing sample was made of PBMCs. This TCR derives from a man in his fifties in good health and CMV-seropositive. The CDR3 reads CASRRDQQAYEQYF. The CDR3, as DNA: TGTGCCAGCAGGCGGGACCAGCAGGCCTACGAGCAGTACTTC.